Listed below are T cell receptor beta chains from one sample, sequenced in a study of shared clonotypes between healthy human individuals. Generated by immunoSEQ multiplex PCR, the TCRdb table keeps only in-frame clones and is missing some. The table shows around 2,100,000 clones, with approximately 94% occurring only once. The sequencing sample was made of naive CD8+ T cells sorted from blood. The source is a man in his late teens or twenties in good health. The CDR3 runs from the conserved cysteine through the conserved F or W. D genes are given only for firm matches. The size entry is marked missing in some rows and otherwise reads once, few, many or a size class.

.,TRBJ2-7,TRBV7-9,TRBD1,TGTGCCAGCAGCTTAGCTGGACAGGGTTACGAGCAGTACTTC,CASSLAGQGYEQYF
.,TRBJ2-7,TRBV30,.,TGTGCCTGGAGTGTCCCACCTAACGAGCAGTACTTC,CAWSVPPNEQYF
.,TRBJ2-7,TRBV29-1,TRBD1,TGCAGCGGGGGGAACAGGGGATACGAGCAGTACTTC,CSGGNRGYEQYF
.,TRBJ2-3,TRBV27,TRBD2,TGTGCCAGCAGTTTTCTAGCGGGAGGGAGCACAGATACGCAGTATTTT,CASSFLAGGSTDTQYF
.,TRBJ2-3,TRBV11-2,.,TGTGCCAGCAGCCCAGCCGGGACACTTTTCACAGATACGCAGTATTTT,CASSPAGTLFTDTQYF
.,TRBJ1-3,TRBV6-1,.,TGTGCCAGCAGTGCCGGCGTGGGGCTCGAAGCTGGAAACACCATATATTTT,CASSAGVGLEAGNTIYF
.,TRBJ2-2,TRBV28,.,TGTGCCAGCAGAAAAACAGGCGACTCGAACACCGGGGAGCTGTTTTTT,CASRKTGDSNTGELFF
.,TRBJ2-7,TRBV19,.,TGTGCCAGTAGTCCTGTTGACGGCGACTCCTACGAGCAGTACTTC,CASSPVDGDSYEQYF
.,TRBJ2-2,TRBV9,TRBD2,TGTGCCAGCAGCGTAGCGGGGGGGGCAGCCGGGGAGCTGTTTTTT,CASSVAGGAAGELFF
.,TRBJ2-5,TRBV4-3,TRBD2,TGCGCCAGCAGCCAAGATGTGGGAGCGGGAGGGCTAGAGACCCAGTACTTC,CASSQDVGAGGLETQYF
.,TRBJ2-7,TRBV7-6,.,TGTGCCAGCAGCCCCACCGGTGGGCGGACTTCTTACGAGCAGTACTTC,CASSPTGGRTSYEQYF
.,TRBJ1-1,TRBV25-1,.,TGTGCCAGCAGTGAATATGGGGCAGGGGATCGGCGAGCTTTCTTT,CASSEYGAGDRRAFF
.,TRBJ1-2,TRBV9,.,TGTGCCAGCAGCGCAAATCGCAGGAGTACTAACTATGGCTACACCTTC,CASSANRRSTNYGYTF
.,TRBJ2-7,TRBV2,TRBD1,TGTGCCAGCAGTGGGACAGGGGGCAAGGGCGAGCAGTACTTC,CASSGTGGKGEQYF
.,TRBJ1-1,TRBV13,TRBD1,TGTGCCAGCAGCTCACAGGGGGTCCAGGGGCCAACTGAAGCTTTCTTT,CASSSQGVQGPTEAFF
.,TRBJ2-2,TRBV5-6,.,TGTGCCAGCAGCTTGGGCCTAGCGCACGGTTTCGGGGAGCTGTTTTTT,CASSLGLAHGFGELFF
.,TRBJ1-1,TRBV6-5,.,TGTGCCAGCAGTTACGGGGGGACGTCCACTGAAGCTTTCTTT,CASSYGGTSTEAFF
.,TRBJ2-5,TRBV4-1,TRBD2,TGCGCCAGCAGCCGCGGACTAGCGGGTAAGACCCAGTACTTC,CASSRGLAGKTQYF
.,TRBJ2-7,TRBV6-4,TRBD1,TGTGCCAGCAGTGACTCGAGTCGTAGGACAGGGAGTGTATACGAGCAGTACTTC,CASSDSSRRTGSVYEQYF
.,TRBJ2-7,TRBV4-1,TRBD2,TGCGCCAGCAGCCTACCACGGGATGGGACTAGCGGCTACGAGCAGTACTTC,CASSLPRDGTSGYEQYF
.,TRBJ2-1,TRBV5-6,TRBD1,TGTGCCAGCAGCCTACAGGGGTTTCCATACAATGAGCAGTTCTTC,CASSLQGFPYNEQFF
.,TRBJ1-1,TRBV5-5,.,TGTGCCAGCAGCCAGGCAGCGGCGAACACTGAAGCTTTCTTT,CASSQAAANTEAFF
.,TRBJ1-2,TRBV30,TRBD1,TGTGCCAAAACAGGGGCGCGGGGCTACACCTTC,CAKTGARGYTF
few,TRBJ1-2,TRBV6-6,.,TGTGCCAGCAGCGGGACGGGGAACTATGGCTACACCTTC,CASSGTGNYGYTF
.,TRBJ2-7,TRBV5-6,.,TGTGCCAGCAGCTTAGGACCCCCGGGCGAGCAGTACTTC,CASSLGPPGEQYF
.,TRBJ2-7,TRBV13,.,TGTGCCAGCTCCCGGAGAGAGTCTTACGAGCAGTACTTC,CASSRRESYEQYF
.,TRBJ2-7,TRBV4-1,TRBD2,TGCGCCAGCAGCCAAGTGGCGGGAGGGTCCCACGAGCAGTACTTC,CASSQVAGGSHEQYF
.,TRBJ1-1,TRBV18,.,TGTGCCAGCTCTGAGGACGGGAACACTGAAGCTTTCTTT,CASSEDGNTEAFF
.,TRBJ2-5,TRBV4-2,TRBD2,TGTGCCAGCAGCCAAGAATGGAGATTAGCGGGGGGCTGGGAGACCCAGTACTTC,CASSQEWRLAGGWETQYF
.,TRBJ2-4,TRBV25-1,.,TGTGCCGCCGAGGGGTTAAACATTCAGTACTTC,CAAEGLNIQYF
.,TRBJ2-6,TRBV19,.,TGTGCCAGTAGTATAGCAGGACAGAGCTCTGGGGCCAACGTCCTGACTTTC,CASSIAGQSSGANVLTF
.,TRBJ2-5,TRBV5-5,TRBD2,TGTGCCAGCAGCTTCCCTAGCGGGGATTACCGTGAGACCCAGTACTTC,CASSFPSGDYRETQYF
.,TRBJ2-7,TRBV7-9,.,TGTGCCAGCAGCTTTTCGGATGGGGAGCAGTACTTC,CASSFSDGEQYF
once,TRBJ2-5,TRBV7-8,.,TGTGCCAGCAGCTTCTCGGGAGAGGGGGAGACCCAGTACTTC,CASSFSGEGETQYF
.,TRBJ2-7,TRBV6-4,.,TGTGCCAGCATCCCCGGGACGCCCTACGAGCAGTACTTC,CASIPGTPYEQYF
.,TRBJ2-7,TRBV5-6,.,TGTGCCAGCAGCCGAGTACGTCCCGAGACCTACGAGCAGTACTTC,CASSRVRPETYEQYF
.,TRBJ2-1,TRBV5-6,.,TGTGCCAGCAGCTTGGAAGGGGACAATGAGCAGTTCTTC,CASSLEGDNEQFF
.,TRBJ2-5,TRBV13,TRBD2,TGTGCCAGCAGCTTAGGACTAGCGGGAGAGATACAGACCCAGTACTTC,CASSLGLAGEIQTQYF
.,TRBJ2-2,TRBV7-6,.,TGTGCCAGCAGCTTAGCCGAGAGCGGCCTCACCGGGGAGCTGTTTTTT,CASSLAESGLTGELFF
.,TRBJ2-3,TRBV7-9,.,TGTGCCAGCAGCGTTGAGGGGCAGGGAACGACAGATACGCAGTATTTT,CASSVEGQGTTDTQYF
.,TRBJ2-5,TRBV18,TRBD1,TGTGCCAGCTCACCACTCGACAGGGCCGAGACCCAGTACTTC,CASSPLDRAETQYF
once,TRBJ1-1,TRBV9,.,TGTGCCAGCAGCACAGGAGTGAACACTGAAGCTTTCTTT,CASSTGVNTEAFF
.,TRBJ2-5,TRBV19,.,TGTGCCAGAAAGAGCCGGCAGGGGGGCCAAGAGACCCAGTACTTC,CARKSRQGGQETQYF
.,TRBJ2-7,TRBV27,.,TGTGCCAGCAGTAGAGGATCCTACTACGAGCAGTACTTC,CASSRGSYYEQYF
.,TRBJ1-6,TRBV30,.,TGTGCCTGGAGTGTATCGGGCGCCTCACCCCTCCACTTT,CAWSVSGASPLHF
.,TRBJ2-7,TRBV7-2,.,TGTGCCAGCAGCTTAGTTCGGGAGAGCAACTACGAGCAGTACTTC,CASSLVRESNYEQYF
.,TRBJ2-5,TRBV7-8,TRBD2,TGTGCCAGCAGCTTAGCGGGAACGGTAGCGGGAGACTACCAAGAGACCCAGTACTTC,CASSLAGTVAGDYQETQYF
once,TRBJ1-5,TRBV5-6,.,TGTGCCAGCAGCCGGAGCCTAGAGGGATGGGGCAATCAGCCCCAGCATTTT,CASSRSLEGWGNQPQHF
.,TRBJ2-1,TRBV6-5,TRBD2,TGTGCCAGCAGCCCCGGGACTAGCGGGGCCAATGAGCAGTTCTTC,CASSPGTSGANEQFF
.,TRBJ2-1,TRBV5-4,TRBD2,TGTGCCAGCAATAGCGGGGGAGTATACAATGAGCAGTTCTTC,CASNSGGVYNEQFF
once,TRBJ2-7,TRBV2,TRBD1,TGTGCCAGCAGTGGCCGCTTAGACAGGGAGTCCTACGAGCAGTACTTC,CASSGRLDRESYEQYF
.,TRBJ2-2,TRBV15,TRBD1,TGTGCCACCAGCAGAGATAGAGGGACAGGTGGCACCGGGGAGCTGTTTTTT,CATSRDRGTGGTGELFF
.,TRBJ1-1,TRBV6-5,TRBD1,TGTGCCAGCAGGAGACAGGGGATGAACACTGAAGCTTTCTTT,CASRRQGMNTEAFF
.,TRBJ2-7,TRBV21-1,.,TGTGCCAGCAGCCCGAGGCTAGCGGGAGCCCACGAGCAGTACTTC,CASSPRLAGAHEQYF
.,TRBJ1-5,TRBV7-9,.,TGTGCCAGCAGCTTAGAAGGGGTGAACAATCAGCCCCAGCATTTT,CASSLEGVNNQPQHF
once,TRBJ2-5,TRBV4-1,.,TGCGCCAGCAGCGAAAGGGGGACGTACCAAGAGACCCAGTACTTC,CASSERGTYQETQYF
.,TRBJ2-2,TRBV14,TRBD1,TGTGCCAGCAGCCAAGGTAGGACAGGGGAGATGGTGAACACCGGGGAGCTGTTTTTT,CASSQGRTGEMVNTGELFF